This T cell receptor beta chain was captured by sequencing in a study of cytomegalovirus exposure and HLA in healthy donors. Findings of the study overall: There were some V segments, including TRBV6-2 and TRBV6-3, excluded as indistinguishable.

The PCR contained 60 Vbeta and 13 Jbeta primers. Sequenced by immunoSEQ multiplex PCR; TCRdb stores in-frame clones only, minus some. The sample lists 80,000 to 95,000 clones; about two thirds were seen once. V trimming: 3 bases; J trimming: 2 bases; junction bases outside the gene matches: 8. The CDR3 has 16 amino acids. Germline V lookup: CDR1 SGDLS, CDR2 YYNGEE. In this sample, this clone turned up a few times. Its antigen remains unknown. Sequenced: PBMCs. The sequence was collected from a human donor in good health. This rearrangement joins TRBV9 to TRBJ2-5; the match to TRBD2 covers 9 bases. The CDR3 region is CASSGGSSGVQETQYF. The CDR3 DNA reads TGTGCCAGCAGCGGTGGTTCTAGCGGGGTACAAGAGACCCAGTACTTC.